These 30 T cell receptor beta chains were sequenced from one sample in a study of blood T cell repertoires in COVID-19. Only in-frame clones appear in the TCRdb table, and some are missing; sequencing was by immunoSEQ multiplex PCR. The sample lists about 150,000 clones, about four fifths occurring once. The material sequenced was peripheral blood. The receptors derive from a woman of 80 years or more with acute or convalescent COVID-19.

This chain links TRBV6-2 or TRBV6-3 with TRBJ2-4; 10 nucleotides agree with TRBD2. Germline V gives CDR1 MNHEY, CDR2 SVGEGT. CDR3 length equals 19 residues. V lost 2 bases and J lost 2; bases outside the gene matches: 12. CDR3 nucleotides: TGTGCCAGCAGTTACGGGCTAGCGGGGGCCGAGGAGACCAAAAACATTCAGTACTTC. This translates into CASSYGLAGAEETKNIQYF.

The gene calls are TRBV27 and TRBJ1-2, with 11 bases aligning to TRBD1. The ends lost 6 bases at V and 7 bases at J; junction bases unmatched: 4. This CDR3 is 13 amino acids long. Germline V gives CDR1 MNHEY, CDR2 SMNVEV (reference sequence). CDR3: CASRTGTGGGYTF. The CDR3 DNA follows: TGTGCCAGCAGAACCGGGACAGGGGGTGGCTACACCTTC.

The gene calls are TRBV15 and TRBJ2-5; 9 positions match TRBD2. This CDR3 spans 18 amino acids. With 3 bases clipped from V and 5 bases from J, the junction kept 16 bases outside the gene matches. Looked up from germline, CDR1 is LNHNV and CDR2 is YYDKDF (reference sequence). CDR3 sequence (DNA): TGTGCCACCAGCAGCCCTCCGGGGGGCGGGGGGGCCTGGGAGACCCAGTACTTC. This gives the protein CATSSPPGGGGAWETQYF.

The chain employs TRBV5-1 and TRBJ1-1; maybe TRBD1 (5 bases). CDR3 length: 17 amino acids. Germline-derived CDR1 and CDR2 are SGHRS and YFSETQ. V was clipped by 0 bases and J by 4 bases, with 19 bases between them. In DNA, the CDR3 is TGCGCCAGCAGCTTGGTGCTTCAGACAGCGGGGAGCACTGAAGCTTTCTTT. Amino acid sequence: CASSLVLQTAGSTEAFF.

This CDR3 reads CASSRTGSGYTF. DNA of the CDR3: TGCGCCAGCAGCCGTACAGGGAGCGGCTACACCTTC. The rearrangement links TRBV4-1 to TRBJ1-2; D possibly corresponds to TRBD1 (6 bases). Germline V gene lookup returns CDR1 MGHRA and CDR2 YSYEKL. This CDR3 is built from 12 residues. V lost 4 bases and J 8 bases, leaving 11 bases between the germline ends.

This clone was recorded a few times. The chain uses TRBV7-9 and TRBJ1-6, with 7 bases aligning to TRBD1. CDR1 and CDR2 (germline): SEHNR, FQNEAQ (reference sequence). The CDR3 is made up of 15 amino acids. After removal of 5 bases from V and 5 bases from J, the junction contained 6 bases not matched to a gene. The DNA of the CDR3 is TGTGCCAGCAGCGTAGGGACAGCAAATAATTCACCCCTCCACTTT. The encoded protein is CASSVGTANNSPLHF. The whole variable domain, remainder taken from reference TRBV7-9 and TRBJ1-6, is DTGVSQNPRHKITKRGQNVTFRCDPISEHNRLYWYRQTLGQGPEFLTYFQNEAQLEKSRLLSDRFSAERPKGSFSTLEIQRTEQGDSAMYLCASSVGTANNSPLHFGNGTRLTVT.

This chain connects TRBV19 to TRBJ2-3; TRBD1 matches 11 bases. Germline-derived CDR1 and CDR2 are LNHDA and SQIVND (reference sequence). V gave up 5 bases and J gave up 5 bases; unmatched junction bases: 3. The CDR3 covers 14 residues. The CDR3 reads CASSQDRGQDTQYF. CDR3 nucleotide sequence: TGTGCCAGTAGTCAGGACAGGGGGCAAGATACGCAGTATTTT.

V gene TRBV6-1 combines with J gene TRBJ2-1, with 7 bases lining up with TRBD1. The CDR3 is 15 amino acids. After removal of 2 bases from V and 10 bases from J, the junction contained 11 bases not matched to a gene. CDR1 is MNHNS, CDR2 SASEGT, per germline. In DNA form, the CDR3 reads TGTGCCAGCAGTGAACAGGGACAGATCCTTTTGGAGCAGTTCTTC. It codes for CASSEQGQILLEQFF.

In its sample, this clone was seen a few times. The V and J genes are TRBV7-2 and TRBJ2-7; no reliable D call. CDR3 length: 16 residues. Trimming removed 2 bases from V and 0 bases from J, with 14 bases in between. Germline values: CDR1 SGHTA, CDR2 FQGNSA. The CDR3 is CASSLIKNLRSYEQYF. The DNA for the CDR3 is TGTGCCAGCAGCTTAATAAAAAACCTGCGCTCCTACGAGCAGTACTTC.

This rearrangement joins TRBV12-3 or TRBV12-4 to TRBJ2-1, with D possibly being TRBD2 (6 bases). This CDR3 region has 13 residues. The V end lost 6 bases, the J end lost 6 bases, and 12 bases lay between the germline ends. The CDR3 DNA reads as TGTGCCAGCAGGGGACTGTGGGTCAATGAGCAGTTCTTC. It is translated as CASRGLWVNEQFF.

The CDR3 region has the DNA TGTGCCAGTATGCCTAGGACACGAAGCTCTGGAAACACCATATATTTT. Its protein product is CASMPRTRSSGNTIYF. The rearrangement joins TRBV19 to TRBJ1-3, with D possibly matching TRBD1 (5 bases). Trimming cost V 7 bases and J 0 bases, with 16 bases left between them. Germline loops: CDR1 LNHDA, CDR2 SQIVND (reference sequence). This CDR3 contains 16 residues.

The chain combines TRBV19 with TRBJ2-3; D is perhaps TRBD2 (6 bases). Trimming pared 8 bases from V and 5 bases from J, leaving 23 bases between. This CDR3 has 16 residues. CDR1 and CDR2 (germline): LNHDA, SQIVND (reference sequence). The CDR3 protein is CASASGASRRRDTQYF. CDR3 nucleotides: TGTGCCAGTGCCTCGGGAGCTAGCCGAAGACGAGATACGCAGTATTTT.

This chain connects TRBV29-1 to TRBJ1-3; 8 bases line up with TRBD1. CDR3 length: 15 amino acids. Germline CDR1 is SQVTM and CDR2 is ANQGSEA. V lost 6 bases to trimming and J lost 0 bases; unmatched junction nucleotides: 7. The CDR3 DNA reads TGCAGCGTCGCGACAGGGGCCCGCTCTGGAAACACCATATATTTT. This sequence encodes CSVATGARSGNTIYF.

This rearrangement joins TRBV4-1 to TRBJ2-2; a weak D match, TRBD2 (6 bases). The CDR3 loop spans 13 amino acids. Germline CDR1 and CDR2: MGHRA and YSYEKL. V was pared by 8 bases and J by 5 bases, with 12 bases between. The CDR3 here is CASLAGGTGELFF. The CDR3, as DNA: TGCGCCAGCCTGGCCGGGGGAACCGGGGAGCTGTTTTTT.

V usage is TRBV30 and J usage is TRBJ1-2, with D possibly TRBD1 on 5 matching bases. The CDR3 is made up of 13 amino acids. V was cut by 0 bases and J by 8 bases, with 13 bases left in between. Germline lookup yields CDR1 GTSNPN and CDR2 SVGIG (reference sequence). The chain's CDR3 is CAWSVFRVRGYTF. The DNA for the CDR3 is TGTGCCTGGAGTGTATTCAGGGTACGGGGCTACACCTTC. The full variable domain, rest sourced from reference TRBV30 and TRBJ1-2, is SQTIHQWPATLVQPVGSPLSLECTVEGTSNPNLYWYRQAAGRGLQLLFYSVGIGQISSEVPQNLSASRPQDRQFILSSKKLLLSDSGFYLCAWSVFRVRGYTFGSGTRLTVV.

The chain uses TRBV29-1 and TRBJ1-2; tentatively, D is TRBD1 (5 bases). CDR1 is SQVTM and CDR2 is ANQGSEA in the germline V gene. The CDR3 totals 14 residues. The V gene lost 0 bases and the J gene lost 8 bases, with 16 bases spanning the gap. The CDR3 reads CSVEENRQVGGYTF. Here the CDR3 DNA reads TGCAGCGTTGAAGAAAACAGGCAGGTGGGCGGCTACACCTTC. Full variable domain (missing parts from reference TRBV29-1 and TRBJ1-2): SAVISQKPSRDICQRGTSLTIQCQVDSQVTMMFWYRQQPGQSLTLIATANQGSEATYESGFVIDKFPISRPNLTFSTLTVSNMSPEDSSIYLCSVEENRQVGGYTFGSGTRLTVV.

The V call is TRBV28, the J call TRBJ2-2; D is uncertain. The CDR3 is 11 amino acids. Germline values: CDR1 MDHEN, CDR2 SYDVKM. Trimming removed 2 bases from V and 8 bases from J, with 3 bases in between. CDR3 protein: CASSLRGELFF. Here the CDR3 DNA reads TGTGCCAGCAGTTTACGGGGGGAGCTGTTTTTT.

The chain carries TRBV7-9 and TRBJ1-5; 7 nucleotides match TRBD1. Germline assignment: CDR1 SEHNR and CDR2 FQNEAQ (reference sequence). The CDR3 length is 14 residues. V lost 4 bases, J lost 7 bases, and 7 bases stayed unmatched. CDR3 protein: CASSYDRVDQPQHF. In nucleotides, the CDR3 is TGTGCCAGCAGCTATGACAGGGTGGACCAGCCCCAGCATTTT. Together with reference TRBV7-9 and TRBJ1-5, the CDR3 gives the full variable domain: DTGVSQNPRHKITKRGQNVTFRCDPISEHNRLYWYRQTLGQGPEFLTYFQNEAQLEKSRLLSDRFSAERPKGSFSTLEIQRTEQGDSAMYLCASSYDRVDQPQHFGDGTRLSIL.

The chain employs TRBV6-5 and TRBJ1-3, with D possibly matching TRBD1 (6 bases). Germline V gene lookup returns CDR1 MNHEY and CDR2 SVGAGI. Trimming took off 2 bases at V and 10 bases at J, with 15 bases between the two ends. The CDR3 spans 14 residues. The CDR3 region is CASSYEGGGRTIYF. For the CDR3, the DNA is TGTGCCAGCAGTTACGAAGGGGGTGGACGGACCATATATTTT.

The chain couples TRBV20-1 to TRBJ2-7; 10 bases line up with TRBD2. V shed 3 bases, J shed 0 bases, and the junction held 5 bases outside the gene matches. This CDR3 contains 15 residues. Germline loops: CDR1 DFQATT, CDR2 SNEGSKA (reference sequence). Here the CDR3 DNA reads TGCAGTGCTAGTGGACTAGCGGAAAGCTCCTACGAGCAGTACTTC. Its translation is CSASGLAESSYEQYF.

This clone was counted a single time. The chain has TRBV2 and TRBJ1-2; D ambiguous. The CDR3 loop spans 13 amino acids. V shed 7 bases and J shed 4 bases, with 13 bases lying between them. Germline CDR1 SNHLY, CDR2 FYNNEI. CDR3 sequence: CASTAGSSYGYTF. Here the CDR3 DNA reads TGTGCCAGCACCGCCGGTTCTTCCTATGGCTACACCTTC.

CDR3 sequence (DNA): TGCAGCGTTGAAAGACTAGCGGGGTCCACAGATACGCAGTATTTT. Amino acids: CSVERLAGSTDTQYF. The rearrangement joins TRBV29-1 to TRBJ2-3; 11 positions agree with TRBD2. CDR3 length: 15 amino acids. From germline, CDR1 is SQVTM and CDR2 ANQGSEA. V was clipped by 2 bases and J by 2 bases; unmatched bases: 3.

The chain employs TRBV7-9 and TRBJ1-4; D may be TRBD1 (6 bases). The CDR3 is 16 amino acids. Germline assignment: CDR1 SEHNR and CDR2 FQNEAQ (reference sequence). Trimming removed 5 bases from V and 3 bases from J, with 16 bases in between. The chain's CDR3 is CASSPYREGANEKLFF. The CDR3 nucleotides read TGTGCCAGCAGCCCGTACAGGGAAGGGGCTAATGAAAAACTGTTTTTT.

CDR3 protein: CAIGDRGPSRGYTF. CDR3 DNA sequence: TGTGCCATCGGGGACAGGGGGCCAAGCCGTGGCTACACCTTC. The V and J genes are TRBV10-3 and TRBJ1-2; 12 positions agree with TRBD1. The CDR3 extends over 14 amino acids. After removal of 8 bases from V and 7 bases from J, the junction contained 8 bases not matched to a gene. Germline V CDR1 and CDR2: ENHRY, SYGVKD.

This rearrangement joins TRBV7-2 to TRBJ1-6, with 9 bases aligning to TRBD1. Germline-derived CDR1 and CDR2 are SGHTA and FQGNSA. The CDR3 totals 14 residues. The V gene end was trimmed by 0 bases and the J gene end by 14 bases; junction bases not matched to a gene: 5. In DNA form, the CDR3 reads TGTGCCAGCAGCTTAGCCGGGACAGGGAGCACCCTCCACTTT. Protein sequence: CASSLAGTGSTLHF.

J is TRBJ2-1 and V is TRBV29-1; 15 bases map to TRBD2. The V and J ends lost 2 bases and 8 bases, in that order; junction bases with no gene match: 10. The CDR3 loop spans 17 amino acids. Germline V gives CDR1 SQVTM, CDR2 ANQGSEA. The CDR3 coding sequence is TGCAGCGTTGAATTTCGGAGGACTAGCGGGGGGGTTTATGAGCAGTTCTTC. This gives the protein CSVEFRRTSGGVYEQFF.

V and J are TRBV5-1 and TRBJ1-3; D possibly corresponds to TRBD1 (6 bases). The CDR3 runs to 17 residues. CDR1 is SGHRS, CDR2 YFSETQ, per germline. V was clipped by 5 bases and J by 0 bases, with 18 bases between them. The CDR3 loop is CASRDTTGFNSGNTIYF. CDR3 nucleotides: TGCGCCAGCAGGGATACAACAGGGTTCAACTCTGGAAACACCATATATTTT.

J is TRBJ2-3 and V is TRBV10-2; 7 positions match TRBD1. Per germline, CDR1 WSHSY and CDR2 SAAADI. V gave up 5 bases and J gave up 3 bases; unmatched junction bases: 5. The CDR3 is 14 residues long. For the CDR3, the DNA is TGCGCCAGCAGTCGACAGGGTGGTACAGATACGCAGTATTTT. Its translation: CASSRQGGTDTQYF.

The chain couples TRBV6-2 or TRBV6-3 to TRBJ1-4; 7 nucleotides agree with TRBD1. CDR3 length: 18 amino acids. Germline CDR1 reads MNHEY; CDR2 reads SVGEGT. Unmatched junction bases numbered 13, after V lost 6 bases and J lost 0 bases. The DNA for the CDR3 is TGTGCCAGCAGCTCCGGGACAGCCATAATCGCAACTAATGAAAAACTGTTTTTT. Translation gives CASSSGTAIIATNEKLFF.

CDR3 amino acids: CASSVLQGGNQPQHF. In DNA form, the CDR3 reads TGTGCCAGCAGTGTTCTACAGGGAGGCAATCAGCCCCAGCATTTT. The chain combines TRBV2 with TRBJ1-5; maybe TRBD1 (6 bases). Germline V CDR1 and CDR2: SNHLY, FYNNEI. The CDR3 consists of 15 residues. The V and J ends lost 4 bases and 2 bases respectively, with 12 bases between them.